This TCR beta chain is drawn from a study of human versus mouse CDR3 diversity and MHC coevolution. Across the study: The immunoSEQ assay reportedly detects one in 200,000 T cells. Study-level points and caveats: Compared with mice, human CDR3s carried more deletions and insertions on average. Humans had the largest estimated TCR beta repertoire, about 1.5 million clonotypes.

Clones were read by immunoSEQ multiplex PCR, and TCRdb kept only the in-frame ones, dropping some. The sample lists roughly 81,000 clones; over 85% were seen once. Cells were CD45RO-negative CD62L-positive naive CD4 T cells sorted from PBMCs. A remark on this clone: The antigen is undetermined.

The CDR3 is 13 amino acids. Germline CDR1 SGHTA, CDR2 FQGNSA. The V gene lost 4 bases and the J gene lost 7 bases, with 13 bases spanning the gap. What was sequenced was naive CD4+ T cells from blood. Sample subset: CD45RO-negative CD62L-positive naive CD4 T cells. The TCR sequence derives from a person aged 30 to 69 in good health. V usage is TRBV7-2 and J usage is TRBJ1-1; D gene unclear. CDR3 sequence: CASSSIPGFEAFF. The CDR3 DNA reads TGTGCCAGCAGCTCCATCCCGGGGTTTGAAGCTTTCTTT.